This TCR beta chain comes out of a study of graft-versus-host responses after intestinal transplantation. Study at large: Each transplant was multivisceral, liver-intestinal, or isolated intestinal. Every transplant recipient was induced with anti-thymocyte globulin, then maintained on tacrolimus and steroids for about 3 years.

The CDR3 runs 15 residues. V was pared by 6 bases and J by 5 bases, with 8 bases of the junction left unmatched. CDR1 and CDR2 (germline): MDHEN, SYDVKM. Study conclusions and caveats: GvH clones surfaced in recipient marrow, some emerging earlier in ileum or blood. Individuals who had graft-donor T cell macrochimerism had allografts that showed high graft-versus-host to host-versus-graft clonal ratios.

Only in-frame clones appear in the TCRdb table, and some are missing; sequencing was by immunoSEQ multiplex PCR. The sample yields some 40,000 clones, under 95% seen once. As regards this clone: Its antigen is unidentified.

The TCR comes from a human patient who received an intestinal transplant, so some T cells may come from the graft donor. The chain is built from TRBV28 and TRBJ2-3; 10 bases map to TRBD2. The material was PBMCs, obtained around 330 days after intestinal transplant. CDR3 sequence (DNA): TGTGCCAGCAGGTCTGCAGCGGGAGGGGGAGATACGCAGTATTTT. Protein sequence: CASRSAAGGGDTQYF.